This entry lists 3 T cell receptor beta chains sequenced from one sample in a study of early T cells in non-severe SARS-CoV-2 infection. MiXCR, applied by TCRdb to the 5' RACE reads, yields one record per CDR3 protein. The table includes about 28,000 distinct CDR3 sequences, about 6% detected once. Specimen: whole blood, collected at baseline. These receptors were collected from an adult who was a healthcare worker with PCR-confirmed SARS-CoV-2 infection or an uninfected control (not recorded which).

The gene calls are TRBV11-3 and TRBJ2-3; 7 positions agree with TRBD2. Trimming cost V 5 bases and J 2 bases; bases outside gene matches: 13. This CDR3 spans 17 amino acids. Germline loops: CDR1 SGHNT, CDR2 YENEEA. The DNA for the CDR3 is TGTGCCAGCAGCACTCACCGCGGAGCGGGGTCCACAGATACGCAGTATTTT. It encodes CASSTHRGAGSTDTQYF.

There are a few counts of this clonotype. This rearrangement joins TRBV27 to TRBJ2-5, with D hard to call. The V gene lost 11 bases and the J gene lost 1 base, with 8 bases spanning the gap. The length of the CDR3 is 11 residues. Germline V gives CDR1 MNHEY, CDR2 SMNVEV (reference sequence). The CDR3, as DNA: TGTGCCGTGGGCATCCAAGAGACCCAGTACTTC. Translation gives CAVGIQETQYF.

The gene calls are TRBV20-1 and TRBJ1-5, with 10 bases that match TRBD1. This CDR3 spans 16 amino acids. Germline loops: CDR1 DFQATT, CDR2 SNEGSKA (reference sequence). J was trimmed by 2 bases and V by 6 bases; bases with no gene match: 10. The CDR3 nucleotides read TGCAGTGCATTAGCCGGGACAGGGGAGCGCAATCAGCCCCAGCATTTT. Translation: CSALAGTGERNQPQHF.